The present entry profiles one TCR beta chain with its context. Its antigen is not identified. Other DNA sequences in the same sample also yield this CDR3. Isolated RNA was reverse transcribed into cDNA used as the sequencing template. Repertoires were generated with immunoSEQ multiplex PCR, while TCRdb's copy carries only in-frame clones and drops some. The sample lists some 200,000 clones, 40% to 45% occurring once. The treatment denotes: oral pan-JAK inhibitor, 5-10 mg twice daily. This sample is drawn from a study of CD8+ T cells in alopecia areata. Study overall: Among treated patients, oral tofacitinib was administered at 5 to 10 mg twice daily. Overall study results and limits: Numerous expanded lesional clones remained in scalp and blood during tofacitinib. In lesional scalp, particularly from alopecia totalis/universalis, clonality was higher than in normal scalp.

The starting material was CD4+ T cells sorted from blood, obtained at approximately week 37, from a patient treated with tofacitinib. This TCR was sampled from a human donor with alopecia areata.

The CDR3 coding sequence is TGTGCCTGGAGTAGGACAGGGGGCACTGAAGCTTTCTTT. Encoded protein: CAWSRTGGTEAFF. The chain couples TRBV30 to TRBJ1-1; 10 bases agree with TRBD1. The CDR3 loop spans 13 amino acids. Germline values: CDR1 GTSNPN, CDR2 SVGIG (reference sequence). V lost 2 bases, J lost 4 bases, and 1 base stayed unmatched.